The T cell receptor beta chain described here comes from a study of spatial heterogeneity in lung cancer. Trimming removed 5 bases from V and 2 bases from J, with 11 bases in between. CDR3 length equals 14 residues. Germline CDR1 reads SGHAT; CDR2 reads FQNNGV. Described time point: sample taken at primary tumor resection. Whole RNA, isolated from tumor, nontumor lung or frozen PBMC, was sequenced without prior sorting. Samples were obtained from around 73 donors, all untreated early-stage non-small cell lung cancer patients. A unique molecular identifier was carried by every single TCR cDNA molecule. TCRdb itself ran the 5' RACE reads through MiXCR, one entry per CDR3 protein. Among under 15,000 distinct CDR3 sequences listed, about 5.6% were seen once. As concerns this clonotype: This beta chain represents an off-target read in a library built for alpha chains; its size is of limited meaning.

Material: lung tumor tissue, obtained at surgery. The chain links TRBV11-2 to TRBJ2-3; D is tentatively TRBD1 or TRBD2 (5 bases each). This receptor was obtained from a human donor with early-stage non-small cell lung cancer. The CDR3 sequence is CASSLGPATDTQYF. The CDR3, as DNA: TGTGCCAGCAGCCTGGGACCAGCCACAGATACGCAGTATTTT.